This T cell receptor beta chain was retrieved from a study of blood T cell repertoires in COVID-19. In the study overall: From the United States, Italy and Spain came samples of acute and convalescent COVID-19. In each case, the material was cDNA or gDNA derived from T cells, B-cell-depleted T cells, or PBMCs.

The data were produced by immunoSEQ multiplex PCR, yet TCRdb's version contains in-frame clones alone and is incomplete. The data hold 250,000 or so clones, with about 88% observed a single time. The sample comprised peripheral blood. The clonotype comes from a woman between 40 and 50 years old who had recovered from COVID-19.

CDR3 coding DNA: TGTGCCAGTAGACGGGGACAGAGCCCACAAGAGACCCAGTACTTC. This codes for CASRRGQSPQETQYF. The rearrangement uses TRBV19 and TRBJ2-5; 7 bases fit TRBD1. Per the germline V gene, CDR1 is LNHDA and CDR2 is SQIVND (reference sequence). V lost 6 bases to trimming and J lost 2 bases; unmatched junction nucleotides: 9. This CDR3 region has 15 residues.